The 29 T cell receptor beta chains presented below share a single source sample, sequenced in a study of blood T cell repertoires in COVID-19. The repertoire was sequenced with immunoSEQ multiplex PCR; TCRdb's copy has only in-frame clones and lacks some. The repertoire includes under 200,000 clones, over 90% of them detected once, and around 0.5% sits in the top ten. The sequenced sample consisted of peripheral blood. These receptors were collected from a man aged 45-65 years with acute or convalescent COVID-19.

The J gene is TRBJ1-5, the V gene TRBV10-3; TRBD1 aligns across 8 bases. Germline V lookup: CDR1 ENHRY, CDR2 SYGVKD. The CDR3 spans 14 residues. Unmatched junction bases numbered 6, after V lost 10 bases and J lost 1 base. CDR3 DNA: TGTGCCACCGGACAGGGTAGAAGCAATCAGCCCCAGCATTTT. Its protein product is CATGQGRSNQPQHF.

This clone showed up just a few times. The J gene is TRBJ2-3, the V gene TRBV10-1; 8 nucleotides line up with TRBD2. Germline lookup yields CDR1 WNHNN and CDR2 SYGVQD (reference sequence). CDR3 length equals 15 residues. The J segment lost 2 bases and the V segment lost 6 bases, leaving 7 bases of the junction unmatched. CDR3 in DNA: TGCGCCAGCAGGGCGGGAGGCGGAGTCACAGATACGCAGTATTTT. As protein: CASRAGGGVTDTQYF.

The sample holds one count of this clone. The chain combines TRBV19 with TRBJ2-3, with 9 bases matching TRBD1. The CDR3 has 16 residues. Germline assignment: CDR1 LNHDA and CDR2 SQIVND (reference sequence). V dropped 8 bases and J dropped 4; count of bases not matched to a gene: 13. This CDR3 is CASGTRRTGDSDTQYF. The DNA for the CDR3 is TGTGCCAGTGGTACCAGGAGGACAGGGGATTCAGATACGCAGTATTTT.

This chain links TRBV10-2 with TRBJ2-1, with 13 bases that match TRBD2. This CDR3 is 15 amino acids long. Germline V gene sequence: CDR1 WSHSY, CDR2 SAAADI. Trimming cost V 8 bases and J 8 bases; bases outside gene matches: 9. The CDR3 DNA is TGCGCCAGCGGGAGGACTAGCGGGAGTAGGCATGAGCAGTTCTTC. This codes for CASGRTSGSRHEQFF.

The V gene is TRBV28, the J gene TRBJ1-4; tentative D call: TRBD1 (5 bases). There are 14 residues in the CDR3. Germline V CDR1 and CDR2: MDHEN, SYDVKM. The germline V and J ends were trimmed by 1 base and 8 bases, with 11 bases remaining between them. The CDR3 region is CASSLSGAGEKLFF. Written as DNA, the CDR3 is TGTGCCAGCAGTTTATCTGGGGCAGGGGAAAAACTGTTTTTT.

This clone was recorded a few times. The V call is TRBV21-1, the J call TRBJ2-7; the table's D call, TRBD1, has no DNA check behind it. TRBV21-1 is recorded as a pseudogene. The CDR3 has 19 amino acids. CDR3 in DNA: TGTGCCAGCAGCAAACCCAACGCGGGACAGGGGAAGAGGTCCTACGAGCAGTACTTC. Residues: CASSKPNAGQGKRSYEQYF.

The rearrangement uses TRBV5-1 and TRBJ2-7; tentative D call: TRBD2 (5 bases). The CDR3 runs 14 residues. Deletions cut 4 bases from V and 7 bases from J, with 18 bases between. Germline-derived CDR1 and CDR2 are SGHRS and YFSETQ. The DNA for the CDR3 is TGCGCCAGCAGCCCTGGGAGCGCCTTAGGGGAGCAGTACTTC. Translated, it gives CASSPGSALGEQYF.

V gene TRBV19 combines with J gene TRBJ1-2; 8 bases line up with TRBD1. The germline gives CDR1 LNHDA, CDR2 SQIVND (reference sequence). Trimming took 5 bases from V and 4 from J; bases not matched to a gene: 9. The CDR3 has 15 amino acids. CDR3 sequence (DNA): TGTGCCAGTAGTCCCGGGACAGGCGGCCTCTATGGCTACACCTTC. This translates into CASSPGTGGLYGYTF.

This clone was seen just once. The chain couples TRBV5-1 to TRBJ1-5; possible D gene TRBD1, 5 bases. V lost 0 bases, J lost 7 bases, and 11 bases lay in between. The CDR3 runs 14 residues. CDR1 SGHRS and CDR2 YFSETQ come from the germline V gene. Here the CDR3 DNA reads TGCGCCAGCAGCTTGGGGGACGGAGGGCAGCCCCAGCATTTT. It is translated as CASSLGDGGQPQHF.

The chain joins TRBV5-1 to TRBJ1-2, with 8 bases that match TRBD1. Germline V gene sequence: CDR1 SGHRS, CDR2 YFSETQ. The ends lost 3 bases at V and 4 bases at J; junction bases unmatched: 2. CDR3 length: 13 amino acids. For the CDR3, the DNA is TGCGCCAGCAGCTCTGACAGGGGCTATGGCTACACCTTC. Translation: CASSSDRGYGYTF.

This chain uses TRBV29-1 with TRBJ2-3, with unresolved D. The V end lost 7 bases, the J end lost 3 bases, and 17 bases lay between the germline ends. The CDR3 consists of 14 residues. Germline CDR1 and CDR2: SQVTM and ANQGSEA. DNA for the CDR3: TGCAGCGCCTTAACGCCTCTCACTACAGATACGCAGTATTTT. This sequence encodes CSALTPLTTDTQYF.

The chain links TRBV7-3 to TRBJ1-1; the D gene is possibly TRBD1 (5 bases). The CDR3 extends over 13 amino acids. V lost 5 bases and J lost 4, with 11 bases in between. Per germline, CDR1 SGHTA and CDR2 FQGTGA. In DNA form, the CDR3 reads TGTGCCAGCAGCACTGGGGGGAGCACTGAAGCTTTCTTT. Its translation: CASSTGGSTEAFF.

This chain connects TRBV28 to TRBJ1-1, with 10 bases aligning to TRBD1. V shed 5 bases, J shed 2 bases, and the junction held 5 bases outside the gene matches. Germline CDR1 MDHEN, CDR2 SYDVKM. The CDR3 is 15 residues long. The DNA for the CDR3 is TGTGCCAGCAGTGCGGACAGGGGGGGTAACACTGAAGCTTTCTTT. This gives the protein CASSADRGGNTEAFF.

The chain is built from TRBV27 and TRBJ1-4; TRBD1 is a possible D gene (5 bases). The length of the CDR3 is 16 residues. The germline gives CDR1 MNHEY, CDR2 SMNVEV (reference sequence). Trimming took 8 bases from V and 0 from J, leaving 16 bases between them. The CDR3 DNA sequence: TGTGCCAGCCTATTCCACAGGCACCCAACTAATGAAAAACTGTTTTTT. Protein: CASLFHRHPTNEKLFF.

The chain combines TRBV7-9 with TRBJ2-1; 7 bases agree with TRBD1. The junction had 7 bases not matched to a gene; V was cut back by 5 bases and J by 9 bases. The CDR3 extends over 13 amino acids. Looked up from germline, CDR1 is SEHNR and CDR2 is FQNEAQ (reference sequence). This chain's CDR3 is CASSTETGAEQFF. DNA for the CDR3: TGTGCCAGCAGCACAGAAACAGGGGCTGAGCAGTTCTTC. Based on the CDR3 plus reference TRBV7-9 and TRBJ2-1, the full variable domain is DTGVSQNPRHKITKRGQNVTFRCDPISEHNRLYWYRQTLGQGPEFLTYFQNEAQLEKSRLLSDRFSAERPKGSFSTLEIQRTEQGDSAMYLCASSTETGAEQFFGPGTRLTVL.

This chain links TRBV2 with TRBJ1-5; D is perhaps TRBD1 (6 bases). The germline gives CDR1 SNHLY, CDR2 FYNNEI. The CDR3 contains 16 residues. V was shortened by 6 bases and J by 1 base, with 16 bases between the two germline ends. The DNA of the CDR3 is TGTGCCAGCAGGGATGCAGGGGAAGTGAGCAATCAGCCCCAGCATTTT. Its translation is CASRDAGEVSNQPQHF.

The chain links TRBV2 to TRBJ1-1; TRBD1 agrees at 9 bases. Germline CDR1 is SNHLY and CDR2 is FYNNEI. With 6 bases clipped from V and 6 bases from J, the junction kept 8 bases outside the gene matches. This CDR3 has 14 residues. The DNA for the CDR3 is TGTGCCAGCAGCGTCGGACAGGGGCCGTCTGAAGCTTTCTTT. This gives the protein CASSVGQGPSEAFF.

The chain couples TRBV7-2 to TRBJ1-5, with D possibly matching TRBD1 (6 bases). The germline CDR1 and CDR2 sequences are SGHTA and FQGNSA. V lost 2 bases, J lost 2 bases, and 10 bases lay in between. The CDR3 contains 15 residues. This CDR3 reads CASSLNRQGNQPQHF. The CDR3 DNA follows: TGTGCCAGCAGCTTAAACAGACAGGGCAATCAGCCCCAGCATTTT.

This clone has a handful of counts. The genes are TRBV7-6 and TRBJ2-1, with D uncertain. Between the trimmed V and J ends, which lost 5 bases and 4 bases, there was a span of 6 bases. CDR3 length: 12 amino acids. Germline assignment: CDR1 SGHVS and CDR2 FNYEAQ. The chain's CDR3 is CASSPGYNEQFF. CDR3 DNA: TGTGCCAGCAGCCCCGGTTACAATGAGCAGTTCTTC.

The chain links TRBV28 to TRBJ1-2; 9 bases are a match to TRBD1. CDR3 length: 16 residues. V gave up 6 bases and J gave up 2 bases; unmatched junction bases: 10. Germline values: CDR1 MDHEN, CDR2 SYDVKM. The CDR3 nucleotides read TGTGCCAGCAGCGTCCCGGGACAGGGAGGCAACTATGGCTACACCTTC. This codes for CASSVPGQGGNYGYTF.

The chain links TRBV7-9 to TRBJ1-2, with 10 bases identical to TRBD1. CDR1 is SEHNR and CDR2 is FQNEAQ in the germline V gene (reference sequence). Germline trimming cut 5 bases from V and 5 bases from J; bases unmatched to any gene: 5. CDR3 length: 14 amino acids. The CDR3 spells CASSRQGAKYGYTF. Here the CDR3 DNA reads TGTGCCAGCAGCCGACAGGGGGCGAAATATGGCTACACCTTC.

This chain connects TRBV9 to TRBJ1-1, with a tentative D call TRBD1 (5 bases). There are 14 residues in the CDR3. CDR1 and CDR2 (germline): SGDLS, YYNGEE. V lost 4 bases, J lost 6 bases, and 16 bases lay in between. CDR3 protein: CASSQIPRGAEAFF. Written as DNA, the CDR3 is TGTGCCAGCAGCCAAATACCTCGGGGGGCTGAAGCTTTCTTT.

The chain has TRBV6-1 and TRBJ1-3, with TRBD1 matching over 9 bases. With 4 bases clipped from V and 4 bases from J, the junction kept 11 bases outside the gene matches. Germline loops: CDR1 MNHNS, CDR2 SASEGT. The CDR3 extends over 17 amino acids. CDR3 residues: CASSASLGTGGGNTIYF. CDR3 nucleotide sequence: TGTGCCAGCAGTGCCTCGCTCGGAACAGGGGGCGGAAACACCATATATTTT.

This clone has just one count. The J gene is TRBJ1-2, the V gene TRBV7-2, with 9 bases that match TRBD1. CDR3 size: 13 residues. V lost 11 bases, J lost 6 bases, and 10 bases stayed unmatched. Germline CDR1 and CDR2: SGHTA and FQGNSA. The CDR3 is CAAQGQGKDGYTF. The CDR3, as DNA: TGTGCCGCCCAGGGACAGGGAAAGGATGGCTACACCTTC.

In DNA, the CDR3 is TGTGCCAGCAGCAGGACAGGGGAACGAAACACCATATATTTT. Translation gives CASSRTGERNTIYF. This chain joins TRBV28 and TRBJ1-3; TRBD1 matches at 9 bases. This CDR3 contains 14 residues. Germline loops: CDR1 MDHEN, CDR2 SYDVKM. Trimming cost V 6 bases and J 5 bases; bases outside gene matches: 5.

V usage is TRBV11-2 and J usage is TRBJ2-7; weak D call: TRBD2 (5 bases). CDR3 length: 15 amino acids. Germline lookup yields CDR1 SGHAT and CDR2 FQNNGV. V lost 4 bases and J lost 0, with 13 bases in between. DNA for the CDR3: TGTGCCAGCAGCTCATCTGGAGGTGACTCCTACGAGCAGTACTTC. Protein sequence: CASSSSGGDSYEQYF.

The chain carries TRBV21-1 and TRBJ1-4. TRBV21-1 is described as a pseudogene. CDR3 size: 12 residues. DNA of the CDR3: TGTGCCAGCACCTCCGTGAGAGAAAAACTGTTTTTT. It encodes CASTSVREKLFF.

The V call is TRBV10-3, the J call TRBJ2-7; a weak D match, TRBD1 (5 bases). CDR3 length: 13 residues. Per germline, CDR1 ENHRY and CDR2 SYGVKD. Trimming cost V 0 bases and J 6 bases, with 9 bases left between them. The CDR3 region is CAISESAGREQYV. The CDR3 DNA reads TGTGCCATCAGTGAGTCGGCAGGGCGCGAGCAGTACGTC.

This clone is a singleton in its sample. CDR3 loop: CASSPPRFDTQYF. CDR3 nucleotide sequence: TGTGCCAGCAGTCCCCCCAGGTTTGATACGCAGTATTTT. The chain employs TRBV27 and TRBJ2-3; no clear D. V gave up 5 bases and J gave up 6 bases, with 12 bases separating them. The V gene's germline CDR1 is MNHEY and CDR2 SMNVEV (reference sequence). This CDR3 is 13 amino acids long.